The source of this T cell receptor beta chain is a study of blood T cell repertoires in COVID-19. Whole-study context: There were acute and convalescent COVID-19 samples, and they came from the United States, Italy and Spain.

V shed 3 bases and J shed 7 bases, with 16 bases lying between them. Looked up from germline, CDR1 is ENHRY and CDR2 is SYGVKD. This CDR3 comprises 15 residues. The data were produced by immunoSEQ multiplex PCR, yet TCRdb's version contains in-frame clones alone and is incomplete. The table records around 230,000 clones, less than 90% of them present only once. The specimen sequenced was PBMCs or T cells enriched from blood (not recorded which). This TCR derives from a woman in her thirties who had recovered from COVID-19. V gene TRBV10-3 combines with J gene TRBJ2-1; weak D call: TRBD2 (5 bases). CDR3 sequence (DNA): TGTGCCATCAGTGATAGCGCTAGAGAGCGGAATGAGCAGTTCTTC. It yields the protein CAISDSARERNEQFF.